The clone carrying this T cell receptor beta chain was picked up a small number of times. Its specificity is not known. These data come from a study of beta chain features in type 1 diabetes. The study, taken as a whole, reports: The study found that naive, central memory and Treg TCRB repertoires appeared more similar in patients than in healthy donors. Across all four CD4+ subsets, people with type 1 diabetes showed modestly shorter TCRB CDR3s.

CDR1 is SGHTA and CDR2 is FQGNSA in the germline V gene. The CDR3 is 13 residues long. Trimming stripped 0 bases from V and 3 bases from J, with 5 bases between. CD4+ naive, central memory, regulatory and stem cell-like memory cells were sorted via CD45RO/CCR7/CD25/CD127/CD95/CD27. The investigators reverse transcribed all of the isolated RNA, so they sequenced expressed TCRB transcripts. Naive, central memory and regulatory T cell samples came to a mean of approximately 3.6 million reads. Measured with immunoSEQ multiplex PCR; TCRdb has only the in-frame clones, and not every one. The repertoire holds roughly 380,000 clones, with about 20% as singletons.

V is TRBV7-2 and J is TRBJ1-1, with D unclear. The sequencing sample was made of naive CD4+ T cells from blood. This clonotype originated in a woman under 30 in good health. The CDR3 bases are TGTGCCAGCAGCTTAGCGAGGTACACTGAAGCTTTCTTT. This translates into CASSLARYTEAFF.